This T cell receptor beta chain was recovered during a study of molecular identifiers for immune sequencing clone quantification. This clonotype was recorded many times. Via MiXCR, TCRdb re-called the PCR reads, giving one row per CDR3 protein. The sample comprises more than 450,000 distinct CDR3 sequences, under 30% of which are singletons, and just over 0.75% rests with the top ten. Sequencing libraries of naive CD8 cells derived from roughly 18,000 to 920,000 sorted cells with 10%, 30% or 50% RNA. The V end lost 0 bases, the J end lost 7 bases, and 15 bases lay between the germline ends. CDR1 and CDR2 (germline): DFQATT, SNEGSKA (reference sequence). The CDR3 sequence is 14 residues long.

This sequence was found in a human donor in good health. Some libraries in this study had Jurkat cell RNA spiked in. The sample was naive CD8+ T cells from blood, with Jurkat cell RNA spiked in. The subset: FACS-sorted CD8+CD4-CCR7+CD45RA+ naive T cells. This chain joins TRBV20-1 and TRBJ1-1; D gene ambiguous. Here the CDR3 reads CSARDLRGGLEAFF. As DNA, the CDR3 is TGCAGTGCTAGAGATTTACGGGGAGGACTTGAAGCTTTCTTT.